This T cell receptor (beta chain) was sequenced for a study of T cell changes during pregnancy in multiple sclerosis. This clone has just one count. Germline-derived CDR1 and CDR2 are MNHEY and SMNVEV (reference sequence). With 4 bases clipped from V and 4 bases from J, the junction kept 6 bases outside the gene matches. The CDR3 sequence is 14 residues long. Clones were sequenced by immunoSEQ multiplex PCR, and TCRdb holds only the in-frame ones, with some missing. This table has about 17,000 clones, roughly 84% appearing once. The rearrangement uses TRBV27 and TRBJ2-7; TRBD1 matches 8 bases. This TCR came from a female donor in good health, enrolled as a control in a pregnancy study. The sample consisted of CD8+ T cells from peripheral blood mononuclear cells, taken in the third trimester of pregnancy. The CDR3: CASSSQGEPYEQYF. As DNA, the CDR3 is TGTGCCAGCAGTTCACAGGGGGAACCGTACGAGCAGTACTTC.